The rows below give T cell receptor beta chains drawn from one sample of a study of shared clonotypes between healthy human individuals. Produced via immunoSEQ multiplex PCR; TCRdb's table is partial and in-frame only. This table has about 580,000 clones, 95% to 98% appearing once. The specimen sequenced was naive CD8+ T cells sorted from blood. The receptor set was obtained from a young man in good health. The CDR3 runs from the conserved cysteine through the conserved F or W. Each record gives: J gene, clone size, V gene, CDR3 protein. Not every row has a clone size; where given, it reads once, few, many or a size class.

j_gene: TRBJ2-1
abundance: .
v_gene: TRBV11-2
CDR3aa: CASSLDLAGQQFF

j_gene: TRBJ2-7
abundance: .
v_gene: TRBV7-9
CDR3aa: CASSLDGTRDEQYF

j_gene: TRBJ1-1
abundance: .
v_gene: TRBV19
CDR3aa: CASREWEGFSALTEAFF

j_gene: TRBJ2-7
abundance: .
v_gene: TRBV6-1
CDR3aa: CASSPRVSYEQYF

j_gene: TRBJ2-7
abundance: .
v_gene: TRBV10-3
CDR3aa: CAIRPSGSVSYEQYF

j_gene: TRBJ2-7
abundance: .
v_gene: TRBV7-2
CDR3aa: CASSFPAYEQYF

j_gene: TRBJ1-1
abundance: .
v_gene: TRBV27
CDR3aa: CASRGYQKNTEAFF

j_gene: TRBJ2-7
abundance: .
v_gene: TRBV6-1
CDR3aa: CASRTGTPSLGEQYF

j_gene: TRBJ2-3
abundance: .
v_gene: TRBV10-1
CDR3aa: CASSDPFTDTQYF

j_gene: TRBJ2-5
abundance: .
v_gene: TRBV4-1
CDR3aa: CASSQVAGGPGETQYF

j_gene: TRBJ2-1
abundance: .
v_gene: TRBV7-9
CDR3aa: CASSLPGPLYNEQFF

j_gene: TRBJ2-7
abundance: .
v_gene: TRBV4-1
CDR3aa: CASSQGPSYEQYF

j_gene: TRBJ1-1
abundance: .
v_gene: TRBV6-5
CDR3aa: CASSSQVEAFF

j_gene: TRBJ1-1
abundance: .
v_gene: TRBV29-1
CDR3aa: CSVDLTQEAFF

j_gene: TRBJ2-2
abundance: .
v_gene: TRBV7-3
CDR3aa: CASSLISTGELFF

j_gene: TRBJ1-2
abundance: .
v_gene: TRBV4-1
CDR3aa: CASSQAGSGVRYGYTF

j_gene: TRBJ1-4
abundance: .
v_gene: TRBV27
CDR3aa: CASSLTHREGVDEKLFF

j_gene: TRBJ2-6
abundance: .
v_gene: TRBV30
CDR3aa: CAWSVGTGANVLTF

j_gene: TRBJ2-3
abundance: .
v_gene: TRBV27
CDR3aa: CASSLGQGTQYF

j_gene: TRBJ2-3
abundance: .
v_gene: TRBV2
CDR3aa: CVASSTDTQYF

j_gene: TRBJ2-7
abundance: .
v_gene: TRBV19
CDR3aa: CASGWTGGYEQYF

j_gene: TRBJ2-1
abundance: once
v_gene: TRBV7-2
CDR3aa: CASSVDSSGQFF

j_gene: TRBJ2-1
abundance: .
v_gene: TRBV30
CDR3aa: CAWSLAGGTNEQFF

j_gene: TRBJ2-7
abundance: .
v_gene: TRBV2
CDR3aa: CASSWREGQGYEQYF

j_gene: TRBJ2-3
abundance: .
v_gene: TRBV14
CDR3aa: CASSQVLAGVDTQYF

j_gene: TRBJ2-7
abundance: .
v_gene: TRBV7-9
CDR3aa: CASSLAGQAAAEQYF

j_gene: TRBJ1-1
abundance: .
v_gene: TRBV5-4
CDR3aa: CATRLGVEAFF

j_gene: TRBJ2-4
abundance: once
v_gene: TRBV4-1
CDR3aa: CASSQVETGKNIQYF

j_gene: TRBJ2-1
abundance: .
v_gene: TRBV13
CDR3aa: CASSLGTGQGLYEQFF

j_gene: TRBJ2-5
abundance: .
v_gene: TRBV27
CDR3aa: CASSSWSEETQYF

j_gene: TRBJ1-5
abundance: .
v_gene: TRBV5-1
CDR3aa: CASSDRPGPLNQPQHF

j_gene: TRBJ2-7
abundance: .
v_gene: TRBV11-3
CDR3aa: CASSGHEGSSFSEQYF

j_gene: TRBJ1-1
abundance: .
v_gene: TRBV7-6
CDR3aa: CASSLGGQGTEAFF

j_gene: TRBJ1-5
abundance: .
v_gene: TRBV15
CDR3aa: CATSEIGPQHF

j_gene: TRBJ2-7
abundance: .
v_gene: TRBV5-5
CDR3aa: CASSLAGEIYEQYF

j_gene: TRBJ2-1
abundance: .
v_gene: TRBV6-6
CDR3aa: CASSLTSGGYNEQFF

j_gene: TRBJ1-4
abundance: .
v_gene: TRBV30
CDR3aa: CAWSVLMGQAYNEKLFF

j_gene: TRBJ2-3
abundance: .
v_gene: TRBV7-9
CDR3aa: CASRPETGATTDTQYF

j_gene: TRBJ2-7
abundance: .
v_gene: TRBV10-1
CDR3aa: CASIQTGTSGYHSYEQYF

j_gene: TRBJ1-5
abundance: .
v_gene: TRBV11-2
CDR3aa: CASSLSGGSPQHF

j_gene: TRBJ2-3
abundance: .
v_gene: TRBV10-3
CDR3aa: CAISGTDTQYF

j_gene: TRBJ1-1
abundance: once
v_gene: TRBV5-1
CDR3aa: CASSFRQGNTEAFF

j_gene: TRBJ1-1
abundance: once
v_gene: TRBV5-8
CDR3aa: CASSSEMNTEAFF

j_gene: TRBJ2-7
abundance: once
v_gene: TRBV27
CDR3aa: CASKTTASSSYEQYF

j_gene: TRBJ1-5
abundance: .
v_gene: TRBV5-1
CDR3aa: CASSLQGQGDQPQHF

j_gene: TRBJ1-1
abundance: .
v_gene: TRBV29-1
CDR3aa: CSVEDSTGGGEAFF

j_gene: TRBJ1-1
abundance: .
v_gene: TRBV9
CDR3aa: CASSARRAGNTEAFF

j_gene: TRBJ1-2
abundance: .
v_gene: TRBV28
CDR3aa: CASSLSPGSYGYTF

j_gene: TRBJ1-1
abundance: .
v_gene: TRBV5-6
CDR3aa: CASSFIPAGVLQEAFF

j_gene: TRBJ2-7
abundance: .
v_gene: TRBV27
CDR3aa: CASSPYTGSDEQYF

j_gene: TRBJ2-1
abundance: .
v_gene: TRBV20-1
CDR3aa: CSAEKNNEQFF